One and the same sample provided the 18 T cell receptor beta chains below, sequenced in a study of cytomegalovirus exposure and HLA in healthy donors. Repertoires were generated with immunoSEQ multiplex PCR, while TCRdb's copy carries only in-frame clones and drops some. Of approximately 150,000 clones listed, under 95% are singletons. Sequences were obtained from PBMCs. These receptors were collected from a woman between 18 and 29 years old in good health and CMV-seropositive.

This sequence joins TRBV29-1 and TRBJ1-1, with D unresolved. Germline lookup yields CDR1 SQVTM and CDR2 ANQGSEA. This CDR3 spans 13 amino acids. The germline V and J ends were trimmed by 5 bases and 0 bases, with 10 bases remaining between them. The CDR3 protein is CSVYEGLNTEAFF. The CDR3, as DNA: TGCAGCGTTTATGAGGGCCTGAACACTGAAGCTTTCTTT.

This chain uses TRBV6-1 with TRBJ2-5, with 7 positions matching TRBD2. The ends lost 0 bases at V and 5 bases at J; junction bases unmatched: 3. CDR3 length: 14 residues. Per germline, CDR1 MNHNS and CDR2 SASEGT. The CDR3 spells CASSEAMGGETQYF. CDR3 in DNA: TGTGCCAGCAGTGAAGCAATGGGAGGGGAGACCCAGTACTTC.

V and J are TRBV7-9 and TRBJ2-2, with 8 bases aligning to TRBD1. Unmatched junction bases numbered 9, after V lost 5 bases and J lost 1 base. Germline assignment: CDR1 SEHNR and CDR2 FQNEAQ (reference sequence). This CDR3 is built from 17 residues. Here the CDR3 DNA reads TGTGCCAGCAGCCGACATAACAGGGGGGAGAACACCGGGGAGCTGTTTTTT. Residues: CASSRHNRGENTGELFF.

The chain carries TRBV16 and TRBJ2-1; 13 nucleotides align to TRBD2. The CDR3 is made up of 16 amino acids. The ends lost 4 bases at V and 7 bases at J; junction bases unmatched: 7. Germline assignment: CDR1 KGHSY and CDR2 FQNENV. CDR3 nucleotide sequence: TGTGCCAGCAGCCGGATTACTAGCGGGAGGGGGAATGAGCAGTTCTTC. Translation: CASSRITSGRGNEQFF.

The chain links TRBV2 to TRBJ2-1; 10 bases align to TRBD2. The CDR3 runs 15 residues. V lost 7 bases to trimming and J lost 2 bases; unmatched junction nucleotides: 5. Germline values: CDR1 SNHLY, CDR2 FYNNEI. The CDR3 loop is CASIRGTSAYNEQFF. The CDR3 nucleotides read TGTGCCAGCATCAGGGGGACTAGCGCCTACAATGAGCAGTTCTTC.

The chain joins TRBV2 to TRBJ1-1; TRBD1 might be the D (6 bases). V lost 7 bases and J lost 1, with 16 bases in between. The CDR3 sequence is 15 residues long. Germline V lookup: CDR1 SNHLY, CDR2 FYNNEI. CDR3 in DNA: TGTGCCAGCAAACCCCGAGAGACAGGGAACACTGAAGCTTTCTTT. The encoded protein is CASKPRETGNTEAFF.

This chain uses TRBV14 with TRBJ2-1, with 7 positions matching TRBD1. From germline, CDR1 is SGHDN and CDR2 FVKESK. This CDR3 spans 18 amino acids. Germline trimming cut 4 bases from V and 6 bases from J; bases unmatched to any gene: 18. CDR3 sequence: CASSPLSLTGWYGNEQFF. In nucleotides, the CDR3 is TGTGCCAGCAGCCCTCTATCCCTGACAGGGTGGTATGGCAATGAGCAGTTCTTC.

This clone was counted a few times. The J gene is TRBJ1-2, the V gene TRBV19; 7 bases line up with TRBD1. V shed 3 bases and J 2 bases; nucleotides not matched to a gene: 12. The CDR3 spans 17 residues. CDR1 is LNHDA and CDR2 is SQIVND in the germline V gene (reference sequence). The CDR3 here is CASSIRTGTDPNYGYTF. The DNA of the CDR3 is TGTGCCAGTAGTATCAGGACAGGAACGGACCCCAACTATGGCTACACCTTC.

J is TRBJ2-1 and V is TRBV4-3; D unclear. With 0 bases removed from V and 2 bases from J, the gap between germline ends came to 5 bases. The CDR3 spans 14 residues. Germline loops: CDR1 LGHNA, CDR2 YSLEER. This CDR3 is CASSQDTAYNEQFF. CDR3 in DNA: TGCGCCAGCAGCCAAGATACTGCCTACAATGAGCAGTTCTTC.

The chain uses TRBV5-1 and TRBJ2-7, with 8 nucleotides matching TRBD1. Per germline, CDR1 SGHRS and CDR2 YFSETQ. Trimming removed 0 bases from V and 2 bases from J; junction bases left unmatched: 7. The CDR3 covers 16 residues. The CDR3 reads CASSLEGQGRTYEQYF. The DNA of the CDR3 is TGCGCCAGCAGCTTGGAAGGACAGGGACGTACCTACGAGCAGTACTTC.

The chain joins TRBV9 to TRBJ2-3; TRBD2 matches at 9 bases. Per the germline V gene, CDR1 is SGDLS and CDR2 is YYNGEE. Trimming took 3 bases from V and 4 from J; bases not matched to a gene: 6. The CDR3 length is 15 residues. The CDR3, as DNA: TGTGCCAGCAGCGACGACGCGGGGGGGCCAGATACGCAGTATTTT. Translation gives CASSDDAGGPDTQYF.

The chain joins TRBV7-2 to TRBJ1-2; 7 nucleotides agree with TRBD1. Germline values: CDR1 SGHTA, CDR2 FQGNSA. The CDR3 covers 15 residues. Trimming took 1 base from V and 4 from J; bases not matched to a gene: 6. The CDR3 loop reads CASSLGGGSGYGYTF. The CDR3 DNA reads as TGTGCCAGCAGCTTAGGAGGGGGCAGCGGCTATGGCTACACCTTC.

The rearrangement joins TRBV5-1 to TRBJ2-1, with TRBD2 matching 10 bases. This CDR3 region has 15 residues. CDR1 is SGHRS, CDR2 YFSETQ, per germline. The J segment lost 6 bases and the V segment lost 2 bases, leaving 5 bases of the junction unmatched. DNA for the CDR3: TGCGCCAGCAGCTTAAGGGCTAGCGGGGGCAATGAGCAGTTCTTC. Translated: CASSLRASGGNEQFF.

To note about this clone: One junction end disagrees with the germline gene, perhaps due to a read error. The chain carries TRBV7-2 and TRBJ2-5; 12 bases fit TRBD2. This CDR3 region has 18 residues. The germline V gene has CDR1 SGHTA and CDR2 FQGNSA. CDR3 loop: CASSVAPSGGAGQETQYF. The CDR3 DNA reads TGTGCCAGCAGCGTAGCGCCTAGCGGGGGGGCCGGCCAAGAGACCCAGTACTTC.

The V gene is TRBV5-5, the J gene TRBJ1-2, with D perhaps TRBD1 (5 bases). Germline V gives CDR1 SGHKS, CDR2 YYEKEE (reference sequence). Trimming shortened V by 2 bases and J by 6 bases, and 14 bases separated the two germline ends. The CDR3 runs to 14 residues. The CDR3 DNA reads as TGTGCCAGCAGCTTTGGGGGAGGGAAGGATGGCTACACCTTC. It yields the protein CASSFGGGKDGYTF.

The chain uses TRBV9 and TRBJ2-3; D call uncertain. V lost 4 bases and J lost 2, with 11 bases in between. The germline CDR1 and CDR2 sequences are SGDLS and YYNGEE. The CDR3 runs to 14 residues. The CDR3 nucleotides are TGTGCCAGCAGCACGAGTACTTCCACAGATACGCAGTATTTT. Protein sequence: CASSTSTSTDTQYF.

The rearrangement links TRBV28 to TRBJ2-2, with 9 bases aligning to TRBD2. CDR1 MDHEN and CDR2 SYDVKM come from the germline V gene. After removal of 5 bases from V and 2 bases from J, the junction contained 12 bases not matched to a gene. The CDR3 consists of 18 residues. DNA for the CDR3: TGTGCCAGCAGTCCCACACCCCGACTAGCGGACAACACCGGGGAGCTGTTTTTT. Amino acids: CASSPTPRLADNTGELFF.

The chain couples TRBV15 to TRBJ1-2, with D perhaps TRBD1 (6 bases). Trimming took off 0 bases at V and 2 bases at J, with 10 bases between the two ends. In germline, CDR1 is LNHNV, CDR2 YYDKDF (reference sequence). The length of the CDR3 is 15 residues. The CDR3 is CATSRERGANYGYTF. DNA for the CDR3: TGTGCCACCAGCAGAGAACGGGGGGCAAACTATGGCTACACCTTC.